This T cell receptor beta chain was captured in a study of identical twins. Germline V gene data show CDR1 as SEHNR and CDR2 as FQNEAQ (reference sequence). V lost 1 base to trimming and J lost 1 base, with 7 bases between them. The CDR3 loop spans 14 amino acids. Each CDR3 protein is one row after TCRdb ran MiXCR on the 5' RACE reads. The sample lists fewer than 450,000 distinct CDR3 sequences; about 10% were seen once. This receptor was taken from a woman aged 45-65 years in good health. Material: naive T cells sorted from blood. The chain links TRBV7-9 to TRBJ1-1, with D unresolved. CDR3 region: CASSLGLSNTEAFF. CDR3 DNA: TGTGCCAGCAGCTTAGGGCTCTCGAACACTGAAGCTTTCTTT.